These T cell receptor beta chains were read from a single sample in a study of read filtering for tumor transcriptome and immune sequencing. From the reads, TCRdb called clonotypes with MiXCR, one entry per CDR3 protein. The sample consists of 30,000 to 40,000 distinct CDR3 sequences, over 9.5% of them appearing once. Sample: a population of CD138-negative cells sorted from bone marrow. All receptors derive from a donor older than 35 with multiple myeloma. CDR3s include the opening cysteine and the closing phenylalanine or tryptophan. A D gene is named only where the DNA matches it firmly. Some rows mark clone size as missing; the rest say once, few, many or name a class of expanded clone.

>TRBV12-3/TRBV12-4|once|TRBD1|TRBJ2-1
TGTGCCAGCAGATCGGGACAGGGGTTCGGTGAGCAGTTCTTC
CASRSGQGFGEQFF
>TRBV6-6|many|.|TRBJ2-7
TGTGCCAGCGTCACAACAGCGACTAGCGGACAGGGGGAGCAGTACTTC
CASVTTATSGQGEQYF
>TRBV7-9|many|.|TRBJ1-1
TGTGCCAGCAGTACACAGATGCGGGGGGTGAACACTGAAGCTTTCTTT
CASSTQMRGVNTEAFF
>TRBV12-5|many|TRBD1|TRBJ2-3
TGTGCTAGTGGTGTCGGGACAGCCGTAGGTACAGATACGCAGTATTTT
CASGVGTAVGTDTQYF
>TRBV12-3/TRBV12-4|many|.|TRBJ1-1
TGTGCCAGCAGCGGTTTACGCACTGAAGCTTTCTTT
CASSGLRTEAFF
>TRBV19|many|.|TRBJ1-6
TGTGCCAGTAGTATGGGCACGAATTCACCCCTCCACTTT
CASSMGTNSPLHF
>TRBV9|many|TRBD2|TRBJ2-5
TGTGCCAGCAGCGTAGGCGGGCGGGGGACGCAAGAGACCCAGTACTTC
CASSVGGRGTQETQYF
>TRBV20-1|many|.|TRBJ1-1
TGCATTGCTCAACTCTTTGGGAGCACTGAAGCTTTCTTT
CIAQLFGSTEAFF
>TRBV7-2|.|TRBD1|TRBJ1-5
TGTGCCAGCAGCTTGTGGGGACAGGGTTCCAATCAGCCCCAGCATTTT
CASSLWGQGSNQPQHF
>TRBV3-1|many|.|TRBJ1-4
TGTGCCAGCGGTGGAACTAATGAAAAACTGTTTTTT
CASGGTNEKLFF
>TRBV11-2|.|.|TRBJ2-2
TGTGCCAGCAGCATAGGCCGGGGTGCGAGCACCGGGGAGCTGTTTTTT
CASSIGRGASTGELFF
>TRBV20-1|many|.|TRBJ1-5
TGCAGTGCTAGAGATAATCTGGCCCAGCATTTT
CSARDNLAQHF
>TRBV4-2|.|.|TRBJ2-5
TGTGACAGCAGCCAACCGGACCGACAAGAGACCCAGTACTTC
CDSSQPDRQETQYF
>TRBV6-1|many|.|TRBJ2-3
TGTGCCAGCAGCCCCGGGACCTCATGGGCAGATACGCAGTATTTT
CASSPGTSWADTQYF
>TRBV5-1|many|.|TRBJ1-5
TGCGCCAGCAGCTTACAATGGGATCAGCCCCAGCATTTT
CASSLQWDQPQHF
>TRBV5-1|.|.|TRBJ1-2
TGCGCCAGCCTTAACGCGGGGACCGGCTACACCTTC
CASLNAGTGYTF
>TRBV20-1|many|TRBD1|TRBJ1-4
TGCTCTACAGGGGATTATGAAAAACTGTTTTTT
CSTGDYEKLFF
>TRBV5-1|many|TRBD1|TRBJ2-7
TGCGCCAGCAGCAACCGGGACAGGGGTTCGGAGCAGTACTTC
CASSNRDRGSEQYF
>TRBV20-1|many|.|TRBJ1-5
TGCAGTGCTAGAGAGTCGGGGGTGGGAGGTCAGCCCCAGCATTTT
CSARESGVGGQPQHF
>TRBV6-1|many|.|TRBJ2-7
TGTGCCAGCAAAGCGACAGGACTCTCCTACGAGCAGTACTTC
CASKATGLSYEQYF
>TRBV5-6|many|.|TRBJ1-1
TGTGCCAGCAGCTGGAGAGGGGGAACTGAAGCTTTCTTT
CASSWRGGTEAFF
>TRBV20-1|.|TRBD2|TRBJ2-1
TGCAGTGTGAGCGGGGGGGTTCTTGAGCAGTTCTTC
CSVSGGVLEQFF
>TRBV20-1|.|.|TRBJ2-7
TGCAGTGCTAGAGCTTTTAGGAAGAATTACGAGCAGTACTTC
CSARAFRKNYEQYF
>TRBV21-1|few|.|TRBJ2-1
TGTGCCAGCAGCAAATTCTACAATGAGCAGTTCTTC
CASSKFYNEQFF
>TRBV20-1|many|.|TRBJ1-2
TGCAGTGCCCCGAGCGGACATGACCTATACACCTTC
CSAPSGHDLYTF
>TRBV20-1|.|.|TRBJ1-5
TGCAGTGCTAGGGGAACATTGAATCAGCCCCAGCATTTT
CSARGTLNQPQHF
>TRBV27|few|.|TRBJ1-5
TGTGCCAGCAGGGGGCGGGCTTCAGGCTATAGCAATCAGCCCCAGCATTTT
CASRGRASGYSNQPQHF
>TRBV28|many|.|TRBJ1-5
TGTGCCAGCAGCGATAATCAGCCCCAGCATTTT
CASSDNQPQHF
>TRBV11-2|many|.|TRBJ2-3
TGTGCCAGCAGCCAGACTAGAGATACGCAGTATTTT
CASSQTRDTQYF
>TRBV3-1|.|.|TRBJ2-2
TGTGCCAGCAGCATGGGACTCCACACCGGGGAGCTGTTTTTT
CASSMGLHTGELFF
>TRBV5-1|many|.|TRBJ2-7
TGCGCCAGCAGTCTGACAGTGGGGACCGAGCAGTACTTC
CASSLTVGTEQYF
>TRBV20-1|many|TRBD2|TRBJ2-3
TGCAGTGCCCAGCGGGGGGGCCCCACAGATACGCAGTATTTT
CSAQRGGPTDTQYF
>TRBV29-1|many|.|TRBJ2-7
TGCAGCGTTGGGTCGTCCTACGAGCAGTACTTC
CSVGSSYEQYF
>TRBV12-3/TRBV12-4|many|.|TRBJ1-1
TGTGCCAGCAGTGGGGGCTCCATGAACACTGAAGCTTTCTTT
CASSGGSMNTEAFF
>TRBV28|many|.|TRBJ1-5
TGTGCCAGCAGTTCCACAGGAATTTACAATCAGCCCCAGCATTTT
CASSSTGIYNQPQHF